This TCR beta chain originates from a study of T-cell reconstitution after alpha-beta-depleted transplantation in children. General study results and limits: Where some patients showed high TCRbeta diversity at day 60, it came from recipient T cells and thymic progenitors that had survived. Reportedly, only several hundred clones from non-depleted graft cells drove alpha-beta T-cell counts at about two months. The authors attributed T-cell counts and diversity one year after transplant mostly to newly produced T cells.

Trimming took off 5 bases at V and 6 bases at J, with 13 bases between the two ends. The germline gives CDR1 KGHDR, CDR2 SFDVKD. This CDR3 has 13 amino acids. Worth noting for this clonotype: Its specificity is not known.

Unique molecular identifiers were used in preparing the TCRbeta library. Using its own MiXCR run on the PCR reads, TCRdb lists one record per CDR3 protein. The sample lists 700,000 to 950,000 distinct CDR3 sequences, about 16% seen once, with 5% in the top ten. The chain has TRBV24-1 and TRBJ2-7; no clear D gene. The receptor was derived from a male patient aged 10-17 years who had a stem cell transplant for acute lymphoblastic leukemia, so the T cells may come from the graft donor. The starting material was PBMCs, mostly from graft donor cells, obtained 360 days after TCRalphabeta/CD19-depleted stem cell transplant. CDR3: CATSGPPHGEQYF. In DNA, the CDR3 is TGTGCCACCAGTGGCCCCCCCCACGGCGAGCAGTACTTC.